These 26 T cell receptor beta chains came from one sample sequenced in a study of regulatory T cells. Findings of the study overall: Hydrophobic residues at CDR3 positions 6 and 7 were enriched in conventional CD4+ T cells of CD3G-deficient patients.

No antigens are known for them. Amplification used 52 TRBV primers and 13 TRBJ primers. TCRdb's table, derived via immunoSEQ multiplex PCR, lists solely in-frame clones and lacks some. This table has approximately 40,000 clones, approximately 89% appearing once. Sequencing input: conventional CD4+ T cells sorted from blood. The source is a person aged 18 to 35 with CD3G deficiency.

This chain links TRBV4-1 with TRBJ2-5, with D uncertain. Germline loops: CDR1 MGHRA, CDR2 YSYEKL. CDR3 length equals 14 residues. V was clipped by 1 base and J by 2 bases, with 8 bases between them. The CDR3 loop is CASSQGVGQETQYF. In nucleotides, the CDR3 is TGCGCCAGCAGCCAAGGGGTGGGGCAAGAGACCCAGTACTTC.

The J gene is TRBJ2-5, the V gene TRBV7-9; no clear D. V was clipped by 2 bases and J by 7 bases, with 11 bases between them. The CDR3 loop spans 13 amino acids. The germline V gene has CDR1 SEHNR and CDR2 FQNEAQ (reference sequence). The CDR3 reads CASSLTAPGTQYF. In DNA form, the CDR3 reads TGTGCCAGCAGCTTAACAGCCCCCGGGACCCAGTACTTC.

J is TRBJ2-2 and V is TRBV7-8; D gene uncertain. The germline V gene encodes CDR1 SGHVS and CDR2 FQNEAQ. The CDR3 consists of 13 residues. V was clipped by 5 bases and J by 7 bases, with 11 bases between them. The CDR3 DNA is TGTGCCAGCAGCCCTCGACCACACGGGGAGCTGTTTTTT. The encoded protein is CASSPRPHGELFF.

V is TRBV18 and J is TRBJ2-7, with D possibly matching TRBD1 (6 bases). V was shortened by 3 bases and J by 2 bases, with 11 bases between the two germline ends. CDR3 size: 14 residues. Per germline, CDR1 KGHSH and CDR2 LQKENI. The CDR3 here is CASSPQQGPYEQYF. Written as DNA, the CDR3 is TGTGCCAGCTCACCTCAACAGGGCCCCTACGAGCAGTACTTC.

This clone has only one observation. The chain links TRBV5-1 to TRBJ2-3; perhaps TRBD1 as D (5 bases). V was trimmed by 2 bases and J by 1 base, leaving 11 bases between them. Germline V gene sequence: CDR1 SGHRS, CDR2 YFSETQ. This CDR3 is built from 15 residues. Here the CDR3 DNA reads TGCGCCAGCAGCTTCCGACAGCCAGGCACAGATACGCAGTATTTT. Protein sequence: CASSFRQPGTDTQYF. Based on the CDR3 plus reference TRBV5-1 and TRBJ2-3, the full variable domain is KAGVTQTPRYLIKTRGQQVTLSCSPISGHRSVSWYQQTPGQGLQFLFEYFSETQRNKGNFPGRFSGRQFSNSRSEMNVSTLELGDSALYLCASSFRQPGTDTQYFGPGTRLTVL.

The CDR3 protein is CASSPEWGAKNIQYF. Here the CDR3 DNA reads TGTGCCAGCAGTCCCGAATGGGGCGCCAAAAACATTCAGTACTTC. The gene calls are TRBV6-1 and TRBJ2-4; perhaps TRBD1 as D (5 bases). V lost 5 bases, J lost 1 base, and 12 bases lay in between. This CDR3 has 15 amino acids. From germline, CDR1 is MNHNS and CDR2 SASEGT.

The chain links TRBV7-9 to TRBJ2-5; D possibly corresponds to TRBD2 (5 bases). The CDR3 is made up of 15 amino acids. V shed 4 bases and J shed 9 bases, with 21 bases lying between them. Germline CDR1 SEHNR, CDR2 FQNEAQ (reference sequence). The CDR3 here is CASSSGGGPSMAQYF. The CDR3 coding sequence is TGTGCCAGCAGCTCAGGTGGAGGACCGAGTATGGCCCAGTACTTC.

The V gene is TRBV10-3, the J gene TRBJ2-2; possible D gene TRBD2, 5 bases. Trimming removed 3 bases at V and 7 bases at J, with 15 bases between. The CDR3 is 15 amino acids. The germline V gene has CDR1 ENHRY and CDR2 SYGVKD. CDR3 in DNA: TGTGCCATCAGTGACGCCCGGGAAGGGCACGGGGAGCTGTTTTTT. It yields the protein CAISDAREGHGELFF.

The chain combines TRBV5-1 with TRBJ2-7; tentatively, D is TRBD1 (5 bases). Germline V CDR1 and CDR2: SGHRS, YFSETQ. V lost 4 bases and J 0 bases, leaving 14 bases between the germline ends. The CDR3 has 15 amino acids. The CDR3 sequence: CASSPAAGISYEQYF. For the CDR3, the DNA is TGCGCCAGCAGCCCGGCCGCAGGGATCTCCTACGAGCAGTACTTC.

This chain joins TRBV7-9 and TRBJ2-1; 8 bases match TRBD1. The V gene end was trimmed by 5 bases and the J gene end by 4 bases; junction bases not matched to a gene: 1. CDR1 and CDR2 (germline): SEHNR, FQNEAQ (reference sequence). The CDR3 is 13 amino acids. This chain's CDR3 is CASSRQGYNEQFF. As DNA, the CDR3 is TGTGCCAGCAGCAGACAGGGGTACAATGAGCAGTTCTTC.

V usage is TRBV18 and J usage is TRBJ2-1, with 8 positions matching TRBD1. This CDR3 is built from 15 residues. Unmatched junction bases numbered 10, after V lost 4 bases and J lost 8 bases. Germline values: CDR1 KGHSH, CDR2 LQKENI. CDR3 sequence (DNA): TGTGCCAGCTCACTTGGACGACAGGGGCGTCATGAGCAGTTCTTC. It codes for CASSLGRQGRHEQFF.

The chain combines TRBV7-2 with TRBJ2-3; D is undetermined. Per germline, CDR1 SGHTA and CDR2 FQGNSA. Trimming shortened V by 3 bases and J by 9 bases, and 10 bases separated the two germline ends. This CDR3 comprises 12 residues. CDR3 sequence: CASSFTMGTQYF. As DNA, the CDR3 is TGTGCCAGCAGCTTTACGATGGGGACGCAGTATTTT.

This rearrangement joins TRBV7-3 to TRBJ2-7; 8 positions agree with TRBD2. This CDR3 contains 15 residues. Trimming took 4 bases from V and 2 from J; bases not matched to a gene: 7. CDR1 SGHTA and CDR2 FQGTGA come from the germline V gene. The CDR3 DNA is TGTGCCAGCAGCTCAACAGCGGGGGCACCCTACGAGCAGTACTTC. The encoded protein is CASSSTAGAPYEQYF. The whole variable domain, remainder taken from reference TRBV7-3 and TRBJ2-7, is GAGVSQTPSNKVTEKGKYVELRCDPISGHTALYWYRQSLGQGPEFLIYFQGTGAADDSGLPNDRFFAVRPEGSVSTLKIQRTERGDSAVYLCASSSTAGAPYEQYFGPGTRLTVT.

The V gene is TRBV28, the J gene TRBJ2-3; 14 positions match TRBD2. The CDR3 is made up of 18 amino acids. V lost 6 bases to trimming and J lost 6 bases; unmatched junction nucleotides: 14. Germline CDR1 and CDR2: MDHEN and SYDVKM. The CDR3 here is CASSRIRTSGRIGDTQYF. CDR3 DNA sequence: TGTGCCAGCAGCCGAATCAGGACTAGCGGGAGGATAGGCGATACGCAGTATTTT.

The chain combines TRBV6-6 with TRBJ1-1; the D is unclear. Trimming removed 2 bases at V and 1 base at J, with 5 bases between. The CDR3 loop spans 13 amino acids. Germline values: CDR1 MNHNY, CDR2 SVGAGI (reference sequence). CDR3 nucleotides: TGTGCCAGCAGTTACCCCGGGAACACTGAAGCTTTCTTT. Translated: CASSYPGNTEAFF.

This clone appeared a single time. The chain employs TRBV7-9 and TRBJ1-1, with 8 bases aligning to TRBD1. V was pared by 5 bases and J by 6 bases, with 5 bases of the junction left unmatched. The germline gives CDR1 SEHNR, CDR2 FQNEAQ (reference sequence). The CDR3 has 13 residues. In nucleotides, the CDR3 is TGTGCCAGCAGCCCCCAGGGGGCAGCTGAAGCTTTCTTT. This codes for CASSPQGAAEAFF.

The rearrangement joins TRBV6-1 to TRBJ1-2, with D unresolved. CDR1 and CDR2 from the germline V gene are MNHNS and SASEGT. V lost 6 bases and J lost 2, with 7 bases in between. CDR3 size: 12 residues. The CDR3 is CASSFDNYGYTF. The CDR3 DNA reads TGTGCCAGCAGCTTCGACAACTATGGCTACACCTTC.

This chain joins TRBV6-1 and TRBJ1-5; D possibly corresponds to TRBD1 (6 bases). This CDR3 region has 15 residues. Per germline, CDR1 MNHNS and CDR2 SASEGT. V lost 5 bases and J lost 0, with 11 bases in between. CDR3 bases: TGTGCCAGCAGTTCTCACAGGGTTAGCAATCAGCCCCAGCATTTT. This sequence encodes CASSSHRVSNQPQHF.

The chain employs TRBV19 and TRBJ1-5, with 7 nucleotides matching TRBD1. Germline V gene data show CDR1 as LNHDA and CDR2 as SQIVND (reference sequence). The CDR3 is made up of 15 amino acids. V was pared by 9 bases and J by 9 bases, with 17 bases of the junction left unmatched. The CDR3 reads CASAFTGADGSPQHF. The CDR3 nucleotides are TGTGCCAGCGCATTTACAGGGGCCGATGGTTCGCCCCAGCATTTT.

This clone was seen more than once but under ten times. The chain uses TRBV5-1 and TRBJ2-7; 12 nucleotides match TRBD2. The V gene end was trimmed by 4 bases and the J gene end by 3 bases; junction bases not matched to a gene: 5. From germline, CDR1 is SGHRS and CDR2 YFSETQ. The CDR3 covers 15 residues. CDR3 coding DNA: TGCGCCAGCAGCGTCGGACTAGCGGGGTACTACGAGCAGTACTTC. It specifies CASSVGLAGYYEQYF.

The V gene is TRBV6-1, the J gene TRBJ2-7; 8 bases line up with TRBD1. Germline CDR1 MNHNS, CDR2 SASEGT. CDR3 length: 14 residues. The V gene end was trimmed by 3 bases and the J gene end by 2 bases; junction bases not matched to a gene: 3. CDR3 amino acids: CASSDRGRTYEQYF. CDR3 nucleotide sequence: TGTGCCAGCAGTGACAGGGGGCGGACCTACGAGCAGTACTTC.

The CDR3 reads CASTPDRQLRNQPQHF. DNA of the CDR3: TGTGCCAGCACCCCGGATCGGCAGCTCCGCAATCAGCCCCAGCATTTT. J is TRBJ1-5 and V is TRBV28; D uncertain. Deletions cut 7 bases from V and 2 bases from J, with 18 bases between. The V gene's germline CDR1 is MDHEN and CDR2 SYDVKM. There are 16 residues in the CDR3.

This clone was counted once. The CDR3 DNA reads as TGTGCCAGCTCACCGGGGAAGACCCAGTACTTC. This encodes CASSPGKTQYF. The chain links TRBV18 to TRBJ2-5; D remains unclear. The V and J ends lost 3 bases and 6 bases respectively, with 5 bases between them. CDR3 length: 11 amino acids. Germline V gives CDR1 KGHSH, CDR2 LQKENI.

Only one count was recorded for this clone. CDR3 in amino acids: CASSRWEENTEAFF. CDR3 in DNA: TGTGCCAGCAGCCGTTGGGAGGAAAACACTGAAGCTTTCTTT. V is TRBV7-9 and J is TRBJ1-1; D gene ambiguous. Trimming stripped 5 bases from V and 2 bases from J, with 12 bases between. The CDR3 runs 14 residues. Germline CDR1 SEHNR, CDR2 FQNEAQ (reference sequence). Combining the CDR3 with reference TRBV7-9 and TRBJ1-1 gives the whole variable domain DTGVSQNPRHKITKRGQNVTFRCDPISEHNRLYWYRQTLGQGPEFLTYFQNEAQLEKSRLLSDRFSAERPKGSFSTLEIQRTEQGDSAMYLCASSRWEENTEAFFGQGTRLTVV.

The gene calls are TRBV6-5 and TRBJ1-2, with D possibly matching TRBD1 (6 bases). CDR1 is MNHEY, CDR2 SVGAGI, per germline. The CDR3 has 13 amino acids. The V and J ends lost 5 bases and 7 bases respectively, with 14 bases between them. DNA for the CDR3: TGTGCCAGCAGTCGGGGGGCGCTAAGTGGCTACACCTTC. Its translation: CASSRGALSGYTF.

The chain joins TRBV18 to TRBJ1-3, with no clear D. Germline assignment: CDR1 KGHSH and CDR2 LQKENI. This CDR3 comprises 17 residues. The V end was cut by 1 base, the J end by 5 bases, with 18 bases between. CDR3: CASSPLVGVPGRNTIYF. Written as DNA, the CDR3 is TGTGCCAGCTCACCACTCGTCGGGGTCCCGGGGAGAAACACCATATATTTT.